These 29 T cell receptor beta chains were sequenced from one sample in a study of somatic mutations in cytotoxic T cells in rheumatoid arthritis. The method was immunoSEQ multiplex PCR; TCRdb's version includes in-frame clones alone and lacks a portion of them. The sample contains 10,000 or so clones, over 75% of which appear only once. Sequencing was carried out using CD8+ T cells sorted from blood. Receptor source: an adult with rheumatoid arthritis.

J is TRBJ1-4 and V is TRBV19; D might be TRBD1 (6 bases). In germline, CDR1 is LNHDA, CDR2 SQIVND (reference sequence). V was pared by 7 bases and J by 4 bases, with 16 bases between. The CDR3 is 15 residues long. The chain's CDR3 is CASTLSTGFNEKLFF. CDR3 in DNA: TGTGCCAGTACCCTGTCGACAGGATTTAATGAAAAACTGTTTTTT.

The chain uses TRBV18 and TRBJ2-1; 9 nucleotides align to TRBD2. V was pared by 3 bases and J by 8 bases, with 8 bases of the junction left unmatched. This CDR3 spans 15 amino acids. Germline values: CDR1 KGHSH, CDR2 LQKENI. The CDR3 here is CASSPTIAGVDEQFF. The CDR3 nucleotides are TGTGCCAGCTCACCCACGATAGCGGGAGTAGATGAGCAGTTCTTC.

The chain links TRBV19 to TRBJ2-7; TRBD1 aligns across 12 bases. The trim removed 5 bases at V and 4 bases at J, leaving 3 bases unmatched. The CDR3 has 14 amino acids. CDR1 is LNHDA, CDR2 SQIVND, per germline (reference sequence). The CDR3 sequence: CASSGGQGAYEQYF. The CDR3, as DNA: TGTGCCAGTAGTGGGGGACAGGGGGCATACGAGCAGTACTTC. The variable domain in full, with the rest retrieved from reference TRBV19 and TRBJ2-7, is DGGITQSPKYLFRKEGQNVTLSCEQNLNHDAMYWYRQDPGQGLRLIYYSQIVNDFQKGDIAEGYSVSREKKESFPLTVTSAQKNPTAFYLCASSGGQGAYEQYFGPGTRLTVT.

The rearrangement uses TRBV4-2 and TRBJ2-7, with TRBD2 identical over 7 bases. Germline V lookup: CDR1 LGHNA, CDR2 YNFKEQ. The CDR3 is 18 residues long. Trimming at V came to 0 bases and at J to 0 bases, leaving 11 bases not matched to a gene. This CDR3 is CASSQERVGTGGSYEQYF. CDR3 nucleotide sequence: TGTGCCAGCAGCCAAGAAAGAGTGGGCACGGGAGGCTCCTACGAGCAGTACTTC.

This clone was seen more than once but under ten times. V gene TRBV7-8 combines with J gene TRBJ2-5; no clear D gene. Germline V gene lookup returns CDR1 SGHVS and CDR2 FQNEAQ. The V and J ends lost 1 base and 2 bases respectively, with 14 bases between them. The CDR3 consists of 16 residues. The CDR3, as DNA: TGTGCCAGCAGCTTAGGGGGTAGCACCATACAAGAGACCCAGTACTTC. This translates into CASSLGGSTIQETQYF. The full variable domain, its missing parts supplied by reference TRBV7-8 and TRBJ2-5, is GAGVSQSPRYKVAKRGQDVALRCDPISGHVSLFWYQQALGQGPEFLTYFQNEAQLDKSGLPSDRFFAERPEGSVSTLKIQRTQQEDSAVYLCASSLGGSTIQETQYFGPGTRLLVL.

The chain is built from TRBV28 and TRBJ1-1; 8 positions agree with TRBD1. Germline trimming cut 6 bases from V and 3 bases from J; bases unmatched to any gene: 6. The CDR3 has 14 amino acids. Germline values: CDR1 MDHEN, CDR2 SYDVKM. The CDR3 nucleotides are TGTGCCAGCAGGACTGGACAGGGATACACTGAAGCTTTCTTT. This gives the protein CASRTGQGYTEAFF.

The chain couples TRBV2 to TRBJ2-7; weak D call: TRBD1 (5 bases). The CDR3 consists of 15 residues. Germline values: CDR1 SNHLY, CDR2 FYNNEI. With 1 base removed from V and 5 bases from J, the gap between germline ends came to 15 bases. The CDR3 reads CASSEVDSVADEQYF. The CDR3 bases are TGTGCCAGCAGTGAAGTCGACAGTGTGGCGGACGAGCAGTACTTC. Using reference TRBV2 and TRBJ2-7 for the parts outside the CDR3, the full variable domain is EPEVTQTPSHQVTQMGQEVILRCVPISNHLYFYWYRQILGQKVEFLVSFYNNEISEKSEIFDDQFSVERPDGSNFTLKIRSTKLEDSAMYFCASSEVDSVADEQYFGPGTRLTVT.

The V and J genes are TRBV6-6 and TRBJ2-7, with D uncertain. CDR3 size: 13 residues. V was trimmed by 6 bases and J by 6 bases, leaving 15 bases between them. Germline CDR1 and CDR2: MNHNY and SVGAGI (reference sequence). DNA of the CDR3: TGTGCCAGCAGCTACGCTTTCCGGGCCGAGCAGTACTTC. Translated: CASSYAFRAEQYF.

The gene calls are TRBV6-4 and TRBJ2-5; 9 nucleotides align to TRBD1. This CDR3 has 16 amino acids. J lost 4 bases, V lost 0 bases, and 6 bases had no gene match. Germline CDR1 and CDR2: MRHNA and SNTAGT. The CDR3 protein is CASSDSSGTGIETQYF. DNA of the CDR3: TGTGCCAGCAGTGACTCAAGTGGGACAGGGATAGAGACCCAGTACTTC.

The V and J genes are TRBV5-1 and TRBJ2-1; D may be TRBD1 (6 bases). V was clipped by 2 bases and J by 7 bases, with 7 bases between them. Germline assignment: CDR1 SGHRS and CDR2 YFSETQ. The CDR3 has 12 residues. The CDR3 protein is CASSFGQNEQFF. CDR3 nucleotides: TGCGCCAGCAGCTTCGGACAGAATGAGCAGTTCTTC.

This chain uses TRBV10-3 with TRBJ2-7; TRBD1 aligns across 8 bases. The V and J ends lost 3 bases and 5 bases, in that order; junction bases with no gene match: 9. The CDR3 covers 15 residues. Germline V gives CDR1 ENHRY, CDR2 SYGVKD. The CDR3 reads CAISDTGTGSDEQYF. CDR3 DNA: TGTGCCATCAGTGATACCGGGACAGGATCTGACGAGCAGTACTTC.

This chain connects TRBV27 to TRBJ2-7, with TRBD1 matching over 9 bases. The CDR3 contains 14 residues. Germline lookup yields CDR1 MNHEY and CDR2 SMNVEV (reference sequence). The V segment lost 3 bases and the J segment 3 bases; nucleotides outside the gene matches: 3. This CDR3 reads CASSFTGQGYEQYF. CDR3 in DNA: TGTGCCAGCAGTTTCACGGGACAGGGCTACGAGCAGTACTTC.

The CDR3 DNA follows: TGTGCCAGTAGTATAGTCCGACGGAACACCGGGGAGCTGTTTTTT. This codes for CASSIVRRNTGELFF. This chain uses TRBV19 with TRBJ2-2; D call uncertain. The germline V gene has CDR1 LNHDA and CDR2 SQIVND (reference sequence). The CDR3 is made up of 15 amino acids. Trimming removed 1 base from V and 1 base from J, with 7 bases in between.

The chain joins TRBV7-9 to TRBJ1-2; perhaps TRBD1 as D (5 bases). The V gene's germline CDR1 is SEHNR and CDR2 FQNEAQ (reference sequence). V was cut by 3 bases and J by 4 bases, with 9 bases left in between. There are 13 residues in the CDR3. CDR3 sequence (DNA): TGTGCCAGCAGCTTCCAGGGCGCCTATGGCTACACCTTC. Translated: CASSFQGAYGYTF.

The chain uses TRBV5-6 and TRBJ2-7, with D maybe TRBD1 (5 bases). The CDR3 consists of 15 residues. CDR1 is SGHDT and CDR2 is YYEEEE in the germline V gene. V lost 4 bases and J 1 base, leaving 15 bases between the germline ends. The CDR3, as DNA: TGTGCCAGCAGCAAATACCCACAGGTGTCCTACGAGCAGTACTTC. As protein: CASSKYPQVSYEQYF.

The rearrangement joins TRBV9 to TRBJ2-1; TRBD2 matches at 9 bases. Trimming at V came to 3 bases and at J to 1 base, leaving 2 bases not matched to a gene. This CDR3 region has 15 residues. The germline V gene has CDR1 SGDLS and CDR2 YYNGEE. The CDR3 DNA sequence: TGTGCCAGCAGCGCAAGCGGGAGGTCCTACAATGAGCAGTTCTTC. This codes for CASSASGRSYNEQFF.

The chain carries TRBV4-3 and TRBJ1-6; unclear D gene. Trimming took 3 bases from V and 8 from J, leaving 11 bases between them. CDR1 is LGHNA and CDR2 is YSLEER in the germline V gene. The CDR3 is made up of 14 amino acids. The CDR3, as DNA: TGCGCCAGCAGCCACACACCTGGGGATTCACCCCTCCACTTT. The encoded protein is CASSHTPGDSPLHF.

The chain recombines TRBV2 with TRBJ2-7; D possibly uses TRBD1 or TRBD2 (5 bases each). The CDR3 has 15 amino acids. Trimming shortened V by 3 bases and J by 5 bases, and 17 bases separated the two germline ends. The germline V gene encodes CDR1 SNHLY and CDR2 FYNNEI. CDR3 nucleotide sequence: TGTGCCAGCAGTGACTCCGGGACCAAGGGAAACGAGCAGTACTTC. Its translation: CASSDSGTKGNEQYF. Full variable domain (outside the CDR3, taken from reference TRBV2 and TRBJ2-7): EPEVTQTPSHQVTQMGQEVILRCVPISNHLYFYWYRQILGQKVEFLVSFYNNEISEKSEIFDDQFSVERPDGSNFTLKIRSTKLEDSAMYFCASSDSGTKGNEQYFGPGTRLTVT.

Only a few counts were recorded for this clone. This chain uses TRBV18 with TRBJ1-2; D is uncertain. V was pared by 3 bases and J by 11 bases, with 13 bases between. The CDR3 extends over 12 amino acids. From germline, CDR1 is KGHSH and CDR2 LQKENI. In DNA form, the CDR3 reads TGTGCCAGCTCACCTTGGGAGGAGGAGTACACCTTC. Translated, it gives CASSPWEEEYTF. The variable domain in full, completed from reference TRBV18 and TRBJ1-2, reads NAGVMQNPRHLVRRRGQEARLRCSPMKGHSHVYWYRQLPEEGLKFMVYLQKENIIDESGMPKERFSAEFPKEGPSILRIQQVVRGDSAAYFCASSPWEEEYTFGSGTRLTVV.

This clone was found once. J is TRBJ2-1 and V is TRBV5-1, with D uncertain. CDR3 length: 15 amino acids. Germline V gene sequence: CDR1 SGHRS, CDR2 YFSETQ. V was cut by 0 bases and J by 0 bases, with 7 bases left in between. The CDR3 nucleotides are TGCGCCAGCAGCTTGGACGGAAGCTCCTACAATGAGCAGTTCTTC. This translates into CASSLDGSSYNEQFF.

This chain's CDR3 is CAISENREPGNTIYF. In nucleotides, the CDR3 is TGTGCCATCAGTGAGAACAGGGAGCCTGGAAACACCATATATTTT. V and J are TRBV10-3 and TRBJ1-3; D perhaps matches TRBD1 (6 bases). Germline values: CDR1 ENHRY, CDR2 SYGVKD. The CDR3 is made up of 15 amino acids. V lost 2 bases, J lost 2 bases, and 10 bases lay in between.

The rearrangement uses TRBV29-1 and TRBJ2-3; 10 bases are shared with TRBD2. The V gene's germline CDR1 is SQVTM and CDR2 ANQGSEA. The CDR3 has 15 residues. V shed 3 bases and J 8 bases; nucleotides not matched to a gene: 11. The DNA for the CDR3 is TGCAGCGTTGAGGTGTACAGCGGGGGGGCAACTACGCAGTATTTT. Translation gives CSVEVYSGGATTQYF.

CDR3 protein: CASSADGDSGNTIYF. CDR3 DNA sequence: TGTGCCAGCAGCGCGGACGGAGACTCTGGAAACACCATATATTTT. This chain uses TRBV9 with TRBJ1-3; D is unclear. The CDR3 extends over 15 amino acids. The V end was cut by 3 bases, the J end by 0 bases, with 10 bases between. Germline lookup yields CDR1 SGDLS and CDR2 YYNGEE.

The genes are TRBV7-9 and TRBJ2-7; TRBD2 is a possible D gene (6 bases). The CDR3 runs to 15 residues. Trimming pared 3 bases from V and 3 bases from J, leaving 15 bases between. Germline values: CDR1 SEHNR, CDR2 FQNEAQ (reference sequence). CDR3 sequence (DNA): TGTGCCAGCAGCTTTAGCGGAACCATTCACTACGAGCAGTACTTC. Its translation is CASSFSGTIHYEQYF.

The J gene is TRBJ2-2, the V gene TRBV6-4; 7 bases are shared with TRBD2. The germline V gene has CDR1 MRHNA and CDR2 SNTAGT. J was trimmed by 1 base and V by 4 bases; bases with no gene match: 3. This CDR3 region has 15 residues. The CDR3 nucleotides are TGTGCCAGCAGTGTTGCTAGCGGGAACACCGGGGAGCTGTTTTTT. It specifies CASSVASGNTGELFF.

The CDR3 protein is CASSQQLAGVDEQFF. In DNA, the CDR3 is TGTGCCAGCAGCCAACAACTAGCGGGAGTAGATGAGCAGTTCTTC. The rearrangement uses TRBV4-2 and TRBJ2-1, with 11 bases matching TRBD2. The junction had 5 bases not matched to a gene; V was cut back by 2 bases and J by 8 bases. Germline CDR1 is LGHNA and CDR2 is YNFKEQ. CDR3 length: 15 residues.

The chain joins TRBV5-1 to TRBJ1-2; 9 bases are a match to TRBD1. From germline, CDR1 is SGHRS and CDR2 YFSETQ. J lost 0 bases, V lost 5 bases, and 5 bases had no gene match. This CDR3 has 15 residues. The CDR3 is CASRQGASANYGYTF. The CDR3 DNA sequence: TGCGCCAGCAGACAGGGGGCGTCAGCTAACTATGGCTACACCTTC. Looking up the rest from reference TRBV5-1 and TRBJ1-2 gives the full variable domain: KAGVTQTPRYLIKTRGQQVTLSCSPISGHRSVSWYQQTPGQGLQFLFEYFSETQRNKGNFPGRFSGRQFSNSRSEMNVSTLELGDSALYLCASRQGASANYGYTFGSGTRLTVV.

The chain recombines TRBV28 with TRBJ2-1; D perhaps matches TRBD1 (6 bases). The germline gives CDR1 MDHEN, CDR2 SYDVKM. The CDR3 totals 13 residues. The V and J ends lost 3 bases and 9 bases respectively, with 12 bases between them. CDR3 bases: TGTGCCAGCAGTTTCTCTACAGGGTTTGAGCAGTTCTTC. Its protein is CASSFSTGFEQFF. The whole variable domain, filled in from reference TRBV28 and TRBJ2-1, reads DVKVTQSSRYLVKRTGEKVFLECVQDMDHENMFWYRQDPGLGLRLIYFSYDVKMKEKGDIPEGYSVSREKKERFSLILESASTNQTSMYLCASSFSTGFEQFFGPGTRLTVL.

The genes are TRBV21-1 and TRBJ2-5. TRBV21-1 is tagged as a pseudogene. The CDR3 spans 13 residues. The CDR3 spells CASSIGGGETQYF. CDR3 in DNA: TGTGCCAGCAGCATCGGGGGCGGCGAGACCCAGTACTTC.